Each of the 20 T cell receptor beta chains below was sequenced from the same sample in a study of PD-L1 blockade in urothelial cancer. Time point meaning: pretreatment peripheral blood. Measured with immunoSEQ multiplex PCR; TCRdb has only the in-frame clones, and not every one. The sample has about 81,000 clones, approximately 88% seen once. Here the sequenced sample was PBMCs, taken around atezolizumab (anti-PD-L1) treatment. Receptors were obtained from a woman aged 80 or older with urothelial cancer.

This rearrangement joins TRBV7-2 to TRBJ1-3; a possible D gene is TRBD1 (6 bases). There are 15 residues in the CDR3. Germline values: CDR1 SGHTA, CDR2 FQGNSA. Between the trimmed V and J ends, which lost 1 base and 3 bases, there was a span of 10 bases. CDR3 loop: CASSLEGGFGNTIYF. The CDR3 coding sequence is TGTGCCAGCAGCTTAGAGGGGGGGTTTGGAAACACCATATATTTT.

This chain joins TRBV5-1 and TRBJ1-5; maybe TRBD1 (5 bases). Trimming stripped 0 bases from V and 1 base from J, with 8 bases between. This CDR3 region has 15 residues. CDR1 and CDR2 from the germline V gene are SGHRS and YFSETQ. The CDR3 DNA is TGCGCCAGCAGCTTGGCAGGGATAAGCAATCAGCCCCAGCATTTT. Encoded protein: CASSLAGISNQPQHF. Supplemented by reference TRBV5-1 and TRBJ1-5, the full variable domain reads KAGVTQTPRYLIKTRGQQVTLSCSPISGHRSVSWYQQTPGQGLQFLFEYFSETQRNKGNFPGRFSGRQFSNSRSEMNVSTLELGDSALYLCASSLAGISNQPQHFGDGTRLSIL.

This chain links TRBV18 with TRBJ1-1; 8 bases align to TRBD1. This CDR3 is built from 15 residues. Germline V gene data show CDR1 as KGHSH and CDR2 as LQKENI. With 1 base clipped from V and 11 bases from J, the junction kept 12 bases outside the gene matches. For the CDR3, the DNA is TGTGCCAGCTCACCACAGGGTACAGGACAGGGTTATGCTTTCTTT. This encodes CASSPQGTGQGYAFF.

The chain combines TRBV7-8 with TRBJ2-3; TRBD1 might be the D (5 bases). Trimming shortened V by 1 base and J by 0 bases, and 5 bases separated the two germline ends. This CDR3 region has 14 residues. Germline CDR1 reads SGHVS; CDR2 reads FQNEAQ. The CDR3 sequence is CASSLDRSTDTQYF. The CDR3 coding sequence is TGTGCCAGCAGCTTAGACAGGAGCACAGATACGCAGTATTTT.

This sequence joins TRBV27 and TRBJ2-7; D is perhaps TRBD2 (7 bases). This CDR3 is 17 amino acids long. V dropped 0 bases and J dropped 1 base, with 16 bases sitting between them. CDR1 and CDR2 (germline): MNHEY, SMNVEV (reference sequence). The CDR3 sequence: CASSLSQRGGQSYEQYF. CDR3 DNA sequence: TGTGCCAGCAGTTTATCTCAGAGGGGGGGGCAGTCCTACGAGCAGTACTTC.

The CDR3 DNA reads as TGTGCCAGCAGCCGTTCGACTAGCGGCTCCTACGAGCAGTACTTC. Translation: CASSRSTSGSYEQYF. The J gene is TRBJ2-7, the V gene TRBV6-5, with 9 nucleotides matching TRBD2. In germline, CDR1 is MNHEY, CDR2 SVGAGI. The ends lost 6 bases at V and 0 bases at J; junction bases unmatched: 6. This CDR3 has 15 amino acids.

This clone was detected once. V and J are TRBV19 and TRBJ2-3; D is possibly TRBD1 (5 bases). Germline V gene data show CDR1 as LNHDA and CDR2 as SQIVND (reference sequence). CDR3 length: 16 residues. Trimming cost V 2 bases and J 2 bases, with 14 bases left between them. CDR3 residues: CASSIPMTANTDTQYF. The CDR3 DNA is TGTGCCAGTAGTATACCCATGACAGCCAACACAGATACGCAGTATTTT. The whole variable domain, remainder taken from reference TRBV19 and TRBJ2-3, is DGGITQSPKYLFRKEGQNVTLSCEQNLNHDAMYWYRQDPGQGLRLIYYSQIVNDFQKGDIAEGYSVSREKKESFPLTVTSAQKNPTAFYLCASSIPMTANTDTQYFGPGTRLTVL.

The chain links TRBV19 to TRBJ2-1, with TRBD2 matching over 11 bases. Germline CDR1 reads LNHDA; CDR2 reads SQIVND (reference sequence). This CDR3 has 16 residues. V trimming: 7 bases; J trimming: 7 bases; junction bases outside the gene matches: 12. The CDR3 reads CASTKGLAGGMNEQFF. The CDR3 DNA reads as TGTGCCAGTACCAAGGGGCTAGCGGGAGGAATGAATGAGCAGTTCTTC.

The chain recombines TRBV7-8 with TRBJ2-3; 9 bases line up with TRBD1. The CDR3 consists of 15 residues. The V gene's germline CDR1 is SGHVS and CDR2 FQNEAQ. J lost 2 bases, V lost 5 bases, and 5 bases had no gene match. CDR3 sequence (DNA): TGTGCCAGCAGCAACCGGGACAGGGACACAGATACGCAGTATTTT. It codes for CASSNRDRDTDTQYF.

This clone was counted once. The CDR3 region is CASSGTSWALGNEQFF. DNA for the CDR3: TGTGCCAGCAGTGGGACTAGCTGGGCTTTGGGTAATGAGCAGTTCTTC. The gene calls are TRBV9 and TRBJ2-1; TRBD2 matches at 9 bases. The CDR3 consists of 16 residues. The germline V gene has CDR1 SGDLS and CDR2 YYNGEE. Unmatched junction bases numbered 13, after V lost 5 bases and J lost 7 bases.

The chain is built from TRBV11-3 and TRBJ2-1; no clear D. Between the trimmed V and J ends, which lost 1 base and 6 bases, there was a span of 7 bases. Germline V gene data show CDR1 as SGHNT and CDR2 as YENEEA. The CDR3 has 13 residues. The CDR3 sequence: CASSLGSSNEQFF. CDR3 bases: TGTGCCAGCAGCTTAGGTAGCAGCAATGAGCAGTTCTTC. Full variable domain (missing parts from reference TRBV11-3 and TRBJ2-1): EAGVVQSPRYKIIEKKQPVAFWCNPISGHNTLYWYLQNLGQGPELLIRYENEEAVDDSQLPKDRFSAERLKGVDSTLKIQPAELGDSAVYLCASSLGSSNEQFFGPGTRLTVL.

This chain joins TRBV30 and TRBJ1-1; D is unclear. The CDR3 is 15 residues long. The V end was cut by 8 bases, the J end by 5 bases, with 24 bases between. CDR1 and CDR2 from the germline V gene are GTSNPN and SVGIG (reference sequence). The CDR3 region is CATEGQDLGRTEAFF. Here the CDR3 DNA reads TGTGCCACGGAGGGCCAGGATCTCGGGAGGACTGAAGCTTTCTTT.

V is TRBV19 and J is TRBJ2-1, with 7 bases lining up with TRBD2. The germline V gene encodes CDR1 LNHDA and CDR2 SQIVND (reference sequence). Trimming cost V 7 bases and J 5 bases; bases outside gene matches: 8. This CDR3 has 14 residues. The DNA of the CDR3 is TGTGCCAGTAACCCTCACGGGGGGAACAATGAGCAGTTCTTC. This translates into CASNPHGGNNEQFF. Full variable domain (missing parts from reference TRBV19 and TRBJ2-1): DGGITQSPKYLFRKEGQNVTLSCEQNLNHDAMYWYRQDPGQGLRLIYYSQIVNDFQKGDIAEGYSVSREKKESFPLTVTSAQKNPTAFYLCASNPHGGNNEQFFGPGTRLTVL.

The rearrangement links TRBV4-1 to TRBJ1-2; TRBD1 agrees at 7 bases. The CDR3 sequence is 16 residues long. V was clipped by 0 bases and J by 4 bases; unmatched bases: 8. From germline, CDR1 is MGHRA and CDR2 YSYEKL. CDR3 sequence reads: CASSQEPTGKVYGYTF. CDR3 bases: TGCGCCAGCAGCCAAGAGCCGACAGGGAAGGTCTATGGCTACACCTTC.

This chain joins TRBV13 and TRBJ2-2; possible D gene TRBD2, 5 bases. Trimming took off 2 bases at V and 2 bases at J, with 9 bases between the two ends. Germline V CDR1 and CDR2: PRHDT, FYEKMQ (reference sequence). The CDR3 loop spans 15 amino acids. CDR3 protein: CASSLPGINTGELFF. CDR3 in DNA: TGTGCCAGCAGCTTACCCGGGATCAACACCGGGGAGCTGTTTTTT.

The chain has TRBV27 and TRBJ2-2; 12 nucleotides agree with TRBD2. V shed 0 bases, J shed 7 bases, and the junction held 12 bases outside the gene matches. Germline V lookup: CDR1 MNHEY, CDR2 SMNVEV (reference sequence). The length of the CDR3 is 19 residues. The CDR3 loop is CASSLSPDLAGGFGGELFF. The CDR3 DNA is TGTGCCAGCAGTTTATCGCCCGACCTAGCGGGAGGGTTCGGCGGGGAGCTGTTTTTT.

V gene TRBV12-5 combines with J gene TRBJ2-7; 15 bases are shared with TRBD2. CDR1 is LGHNT, CDR2 FRNRAP, per germline. The CDR3 totals 17 residues. V gave up 0 bases and J gave up 3 bases; unmatched junction bases: 3. The CDR3 spells CASGLVGTSGGHYEQYF. For the CDR3, the DNA is TGTGCTAGTGGTTTGGTTGGGACTAGCGGGGGGCACTACGAGCAGTACTTC.

The sample holds a few counts of this clone. V and J are TRBV2 and TRBJ2-7, with TRBD2 matching 12 bases. CDR1 SNHLY and CDR2 FYNNEI come from the germline V gene. CDR3 size: 14 residues. V shed 6 bases, J shed 5 bases, and the junction held 5 bases outside the gene matches. CDR3 DNA sequence: TGTGCCAGCAGGGCTACTAGCGGGAGGAACGAGCAGTACTTC. Translation: CASRATSGRNEQYF. Full variable domain (outside the CDR3, taken from reference TRBV2 and TRBJ2-7): EPEVTQTPSHQVTQMGQEVILRCVPISNHLYFYWYRQILGQKVEFLVSFYNNEISEKSEIFDDQFSVERPDGSNFTLKIRSTKLEDSAMYFCASRATSGRNEQYFGPGTRLTVT.

A single count supports this clone. The gene calls are TRBV25-1 and TRBJ2-2, with D perhaps TRBD1 (5 bases). Germline-derived CDR1 and CDR2 are MGHDK and SYGVNS. Trimming took 3 bases from V and 2 from J, leaving 10 bases between them. This CDR3 contains 15 residues. The DNA for the CDR3 is TGTGCCAGCAGTGATTTTCAGGGAAACACCGGGGAGCTGTTTTTT. It codes for CASSDFQGNTGELFF.

The chain has TRBV7-3 and TRBJ1-1, with TRBD1 matching over 7 bases. After removal of 8 bases from V and 5 bases from J, the junction contained 8 bases not matched to a gene. The CDR3 extends over 13 amino acids. The germline V gene encodes CDR1 SGHTA and CDR2 FQGTGA. CDR3 amino acids: CASGEGAGTEAFF. The CDR3, as DNA: TGTGCCAGCGGAGAGGGGGCTGGGACTGAAGCTTTCTTT.